A selection of T cell receptor beta chains follows, all from one sample in a study of blood T cell repertoires in COVID-19. Data came from immunoSEQ multiplex PCR; TCRdb stores just in-frame clones and leaves some out. In the table there are over 200,000 clones, roughly 88% of which are singletons. Sequencing input: PBMCs or T cells enriched from blood (not recorded which). These receptors were taken from a woman in her forties or fifties who had recovered from COVID-19. CDR3s include the opening cysteine and the closing phenylalanine or tryptophan. The listing skips clone size in some rows; elsewhere it reads once, few, many or a size class.

v_gene	abundance	j_gene	CDR3aa
TRBV19	NA	TRBJ1-1	CASSIEQGLNTEAFF
TRBV28	once	TRBJ2-2	CASRLTGRTTTGELFF
TRBV28	NA	TRBJ1-2	CASSHDRHINYGYTF
TRBV21-1	NA	TRBJ1-1	CASSQNTEAFF
TRBV7-9	NA	TRBJ1-1	CASSFSGVRGTEAFF
TRBV30	NA	TRBJ2-3	CAWGLAGVNTQYF
TRBV7-9	few	TRBJ1-4	CASSPTGGREKLFF
TRBV5-1	NA	TRBJ1-1	CASSLGQTNTEAFF
TRBV6-6	NA	TRBJ2-3	CASSAGTGGLGTQYF
TRBV10-2	NA	TRBJ1-4	CASSGEGRKLFF
TRBV11-2	NA	TRBJ1-3	CASSLGQGVYF
TRBV9	NA	TRBJ2-7	CASSVTGTPENEQYF
TRBV2	NA	TRBJ1-5	CASGQGRQPQHF
TRBV12-3/TRBV12-4	NA	TRBJ1-1	CASSLFERAFF
TRBV6-1	NA	TRBJ1-2	CASSEVAGRGGYTF
TRBV15	NA	TRBJ1-5	CATSREGDQPQHF
TRBV19	NA	TRBJ2-2	CASADRANTGELFF
TRBV19	NA	TRBJ1-5	CASNTGDGQPQHF
TRBV5-4	once	TRBJ2-3	CASSLAQGADTQYF
TRBV27	NA	TRBJ1-1	CASSFSRGRTEAFF